The 22 T cell receptor beta chains listed next were all sequenced from one sample in a study of blood T cell repertoires in COVID-19. The repertoire was sequenced with immunoSEQ multiplex PCR; TCRdb's copy has only in-frame clones and lacks some. Of 150,000 to 200,000 clones in the sample, 70% to 90% were seen once. The sample was peripheral blood. The receptors were gathered from a human donor in a cohort sampled during active COVID-19.

The rearrangement uses TRBV7-2 and TRBJ2-7, with 7 bases that match TRBD2. Trimming removed 1 base from V and 1 base from J; junction bases left unmatched: 13. Germline V gives CDR1 SGHTA, CDR2 FQGNSA. This CDR3 contains 18 residues. CDR3 nucleotides: TGTGCCAGCAGCTTAGGTGTAATAGCGGGTTTCCCATCCTACGAGCAGTACTTC. It yields the protein CASSLGVIAGFPSYEQYF.

The chain is built from TRBV24-1 and TRBJ2-5; TRBD1 might be the D (6 bases). V dropped 3 bases and J dropped 5 bases, with 18 bases sitting between them. The CDR3 totals 16 residues. The V gene's germline CDR1 is KGHDR and CDR2 SFDVKD. For the CDR3, the DNA is TGTGCCACCAGTGATACCAGGACAGCCCCGCGGGAGACCCAGTACTTC. Amino acid sequence: CATSDTRTAPRETQYF.

The rearrangement joins TRBV27 to TRBJ2-7; TRBD1 aligns across 7 bases. In germline, CDR1 is MNHEY, CDR2 SMNVEV (reference sequence). V shed 6 bases and J 4 bases; nucleotides not matched to a gene: 9. The CDR3 has 14 residues. The CDR3 loop is CASSFDRARYEQYF. The CDR3 coding sequence is TGTGCCAGCAGCTTCGACAGGGCGAGGTACGAGCAGTACTTC.

The chain is built from TRBV15 and TRBJ1-2; 7 nucleotides align to TRBD1. J was trimmed by 4 bases and V by 2 bases; bases with no gene match: 4. CDR1 and CDR2 (germline): LNHNV, YYDKDF (reference sequence). CDR3 length: 14 amino acids. The CDR3 sequence: CATSRLDRSYGYTF. DNA of the CDR3: TGTGCCACCAGCAGATTGGACAGGAGCTATGGCTACACCTTC. Full variable domain (rest looked up from reference TRBV15 and TRBJ1-2): DAMVIQNPRYQVTQFGKPVTLSCSQTLNHNVMYWYQQKSSQAPKLLFHYYDKDFNNEADTPDNFQSRRPNTSFCFLDIRSPGLGDTAMYLCATSRLDRSYGYTFGSGTRLTVV.

V gene TRBV7-2 combines with J gene TRBJ2-7; D call uncertain. The ends were cut back, 4 bases at V and 3 bases at J, with 4 bases in the middle. Germline V CDR1 and CDR2: SGHTA, FQGNSA. The CDR3 runs 11 residues. The CDR3 DNA follows: TGTGCCAGCAGCTCCCTCTACGAGCAGTACTTC. Translated: CASSSLYEQYF.

V is TRBV5-1 and J is TRBJ2-1; TRBD2 matches at 7 bases. The germline gives CDR1 SGHRS, CDR2 YFSETQ. V trimming: 3 bases; J trimming: 8 bases; junction bases outside the gene matches: 14. The CDR3 has 16 residues. Written as DNA, the CDR3 is TGCGCCAGCAGCTCCGGGGGAGGGCCGGTATTGGATGAGCAGTTCTTC. Its protein is CASSSGGGPVLDEQFF. Together with reference TRBV5-1 and TRBJ2-1, the CDR3 gives the full variable domain: KAGVTQTPRYLIKTRGQQVTLSCSPISGHRSVSWYQQTPGQGLQFLFEYFSETQRNKGNFPGRFSGRQFSNSRSEMNVSTLELGDSALYLCASSSGGGPVLDEQFFGPGTRLTVL.

V and J are TRBV27 and TRBJ1-6; tentative D call: TRBD1 (6 bases). The CDR3 is 14 residues long. V lost 5 bases to trimming and J lost 5 bases, with 10 bases between them. Germline V gene data show CDR1 as MNHEY and CDR2 as SMNVEV (reference sequence). The CDR3 DNA reads TGTGCCAGCAGTCTAGGACAGAATAATTCACCCCTCCACTTT. It is translated as CASSLGQNNSPLHF.

This clone was observed a few times. The V call is TRBV2, the J call TRBJ1-2, with D possibly TRBD1 on 6 matching bases. CDR1 and CDR2 from the germline V gene are SNHLY and FYNNEI. The CDR3 length is 13 residues. Trimming cost V 4 bases and J 4 bases, with 10 bases left between them. CDR3 in DNA: TGTGCCAGCAGTGCCGGGACAACCTATGGCTACACCTTC. Protein product: CASSAGTTYGYTF.

This clone turned up a few times. The chain joins TRBV19 to TRBJ1-1, with no clear D. V was cut by 4 bases and J by 4 bases, with 13 bases left in between. CDR3 length: 14 residues. Germline V gene sequence: CDR1 LNHDA, CDR2 SQIVND (reference sequence). The DNA for the CDR3 is TGTGCCAGTAGTACTAGTTCCAGCGTCACTGAAGCTTTCTTT. Protein: CASSTSSSVTEAFF.

The chain uses TRBV11-3 and TRBJ2-3; 8 bases line up with TRBD2. Germline CDR1 reads SGHNT; CDR2 reads YENEEA. The CDR3 length is 14 residues. V lost 5 bases, J lost 4 bases, and 5 bases stayed unmatched. The CDR3 nucleotides read TGTGCCAGCAGCACGGGGGGGCCTGCAGATACGCAGTATTTT. Protein sequence: CASSTGGPADTQYF.

This clone was found many times. The J gene is TRBJ1-2, the V gene TRBV27, with D unresolved. The CDR3 spans 15 residues. CDR1 is MNHEY, CDR2 SMNVEV, per germline (reference sequence). The ends were cut back, 6 bases at V and 3 bases at J, with 17 bases in the middle. The CDR3 region is CASSLGRREDYGYTF. The CDR3 DNA reads as TGTGCCAGCAGCCTCGGACGGAGGGAGGACTATGGCTACACCTTC.

The CDR3 DNA reads TGTGCCAGCAGCTTACAGCCGGGACAGGGAGTCGAGACCCAGTACTTC. Protein product: CASSLQPGQGVETQYF. This chain joins TRBV7-9 and TRBJ2-5; 9 nucleotides match TRBD1. This CDR3 has 16 residues. Germline CDR1 is SEHNR and CDR2 is FQNEAQ (reference sequence). V dropped 2 bases and J dropped 5; count of bases not matched to a gene: 9.

The chain uses TRBV28 and TRBJ1-1; D is perhaps TRBD1 (6 bases). This CDR3 has 14 residues. Trimming removed 7 bases from V and 3 bases from J, with 15 bases in between. Looked up from germline, CDR1 is MDHEN and CDR2 is SYDVKM. The CDR3 protein is CASKGVLDHTEAFF. The CDR3 region has the DNA TGTGCCAGCAAGGGGGTCCTAGACCACACTGAAGCTTTCTTT.

The genes are TRBV7-2 and TRBJ1-5; 9 bases are a match to TRBD1. The CDR3 is 14 amino acids. Losses at the gene ends were 5 bases for V and 8 bases for J; bases not matched to a gene: 7. Looked up from germline, CDR1 is SGHTA and CDR2 is FQGNSA. CDR3 in amino acids: CASSLGQGGKPQHF. The CDR3, as DNA: TGTGCCAGCAGCCTGGGACAGGGCGGCAAGCCCCAGCATTTT. The variable domain in full, with the rest retrieved from reference TRBV7-2 and TRBJ1-5, is GAGVSQSPSNKVTEKGKDVELRCDPISGHTALYWYRQSLGQGLEFLIYFQGNSAPDKSGLPSDRFSAERTGGSVSTLTIQRTQQEDSAVYLCASSLGQGGKPQHFGDGTRLSIL.

The V and J genes are TRBV2 and TRBJ1-2; 9 bases fit TRBD1. The CDR3 contains 16 residues. J gave up 4 bases and V 7 bases, and 13 bases lay outside the gene matches. Per germline, CDR1 SNHLY and CDR2 FYNNEI. CDR3 nucleotides: TGTGCCAGCACCACAGGGGGCGGTGTGAGATCCTATGGCTACACCTTC. Protein: CASTTGGGVRSYGYTF. The full variable domain, rest sourced from reference TRBV2 and TRBJ1-2, is EPEVTQTPSHQVTQMGQEVILRCVPISNHLYFYWYRQILGQKVEFLVSFYNNEISEKSEIFDDQFSVERPDGSNFTLKIRSTKLEDSAMYFCASTTGGGVRSYGYTFGSGTRLTVV.

The chain joins TRBV9 to TRBJ1-3; D not resolved. The V end was cut by 3 bases, the J end by 1 base, with 8 bases between. The CDR3 consists of 14 residues. Per germline, CDR1 SGDLS and CDR2 YYNGEE. The CDR3 protein is CASSDLRSGNTIYF. The CDR3 DNA follows: TGTGCCAGCAGCGACCTTAGATCTGGAAACACCATATATTTT.

The rearrangement uses TRBV2 and TRBJ1-3; possibly TRBD1 for D (5 bases). The CDR3 has 16 residues. With 1 base removed from V and 0 bases from J, the gap between germline ends came to 10 bases. From germline, CDR1 is SNHLY and CDR2 FYNNEI. The CDR3 nucleotides are TGTGCCAGCAGTGAAGATCGGGGGTCCTCTGGAAACACCATATATTTT. This encodes CASSEDRGSSGNTIYF.

V gene TRBV27 combines with J gene TRBJ2-3; 12 bases line up with TRBD2. Germline V CDR1 and CDR2: MNHEY, SMNVEV (reference sequence). The CDR3 length is 15 residues. Trimming cost V 2 bases and J 4 bases; bases outside gene matches: 1. In DNA, the CDR3 is TGTGCCAGCAGTTTAACTAGCGGGAGGTCAGATACGCAGTATTTT. Its protein product is CASSLTSGRSDTQYF.

The CDR3 coding sequence is TGTGCCAGCAGCTTGGGTGAGGGGGTTGGCTACACCTTC. Amino acid sequence: CASSLGEGVGYTF. This sequence joins TRBV5-4 and TRBJ1-2; D perhaps matches TRBD1 (6 bases). The V and J ends lost 0 bases and 7 bases respectively, with 10 bases between them. Germline V gives CDR1 SGHNT, CDR2 YYREEE (reference sequence). The CDR3 is made up of 13 amino acids.

The genes are TRBV5-4 and TRBJ1-1; a weak D match, TRBD1 (6 bases). The V end lost 6 bases, the J end lost 4 bases, and 19 bases lay between the germline ends. The CDR3 runs to 15 residues. Per germline, CDR1 SGHNT and CDR2 YYREEE (reference sequence). Written as DNA, the CDR3 is TGTGCCAGCATACGAGATGGAAGGGGGATCACTGAAGCTTTCTTT. It is translated as CASIRDGRGITEAFF. Drawing the rest from reference TRBV5-4 and TRBJ1-1, the complete variable domain is ETGVTQSPTHLIKTRGQQVTLRCSSQSGHNTVSWYQQALGQGPQFIFQYYREEENGRGNFPPRFSGLQFPNYSSELNVNALELDDSALYLCASIRDGRGITEAFFGQGTRLTVV.

The V and J genes are TRBV4-3 and TRBJ2-7, with no clear D. Trimming took 2 bases from V and 6 from J, leaving 11 bases between them. Germline V gene sequence: CDR1 LGHNA, CDR2 YSLEER. This CDR3 contains 13 residues. CDR3 residues: CASSQSRRSEQYF. CDR3 DNA sequence: TGCGCCAGCAGCCAATCGAGGCGGAGCGAGCAGTACTTC.

V and J are TRBV27 and TRBJ1-2; D not certain. The V gene's germline CDR1 is MNHEY and CDR2 SMNVEV (reference sequence). Trimming cost V 6 bases and J 0 bases, with 8 bases left between them. This CDR3 is built from 13 residues. The chain's CDR3 is CASRPVANYGYTF. As DNA, the CDR3 is TGTGCCAGCAGGCCCGTAGCTAACTATGGCTACACCTTC.